The T cell receptor beta chain under discussion was sequenced for a study of CD8 T cells in ankylosing spondylitis. Trimming took 2 bases from V and 3 from J; bases not matched to a gene: 9. The CDR3 is 16 residues long. Germline CDR1 and CDR2: KGHDR and SFDVKD. This clonotype was counted a few times. Its specificity is unknown. Quantitative molecular-barcoded 5'-RACE generated the TCR beta libraries. TCRdb passed the 5' RACE reads through MiXCR, listing each CDR3 protein once. The table includes over 600,000 distinct CDR3 sequences, roughly 19% detected once. Study findings and constraints: Disease-associated clones were CD8+ and fairly uncommon in peripheral blood. It appeared that ankylosing spondylitis blood was characterized by a TCR beta motif of several highly homologous variants. Reportedly, significant enrichment of disease-linked clones occurred in matched ankylosing spondylitis synovial fluid. Several of the motif variants were reported before in synovial fluid and blood from reactive arthritis.

This clonotype originated in a male donor with ankylosing spondylitis. J is TRBJ2-7 and V is TRBV24-1, with 7 nucleotides matching TRBD2. The sequenced sample was blood, either unsorted or a sorted T cell fraction (not recorded which). CDR3 residues: CATSDSGGPPFYEQYF. The CDR3 DNA reads as TGTGCCACCAGTGATTCGGGGGGTCCCCCTTTCTACGAGCAGTACTTC.